The present T cell receptor (beta chain) was sequenced within a study of T cell responses to AZD1222 COVID-19 vaccine. Overall study findings and caveats: Variant regions that are unmutated are reportedly the target of nearly half of spike-specific TCRs.

Germline loops: CDR1 MNHEY, CDR2 SMNVEV (reference sequence). This CDR3 spans 15 amino acids. V lost 7 bases, J lost 4 bases, and 9 bases stayed unmatched. Method: immunoSEQ multiplex PCR; TCRdb's copy keeps in-frame clones and lacks some. The sample contains approximately 150,000 clones, 91% of which appear only once. A word on this clone: The target antigen is unknown.

This sequence originates from an adult who received the AZD1222 COVID-19 vaccine. Material: peripheral blood, obtained 28 days after the second AZD1222 dose. The chain uses TRBV27 and TRBJ1-1, with 10 nucleotides matching TRBD1. CDR3 protein: CASNRQGARSTEAFF. CDR3 DNA sequence: TGTGCCAGCAACCGACAGGGGGCGCGGAGCACTGAAGCTTTCTTT.